This entry lists 14 T cell receptor beta chains sequenced from one sample in a study of patients and donors after allogeneic stem cell transplantation. TCRdb recomputed calls from the RT-PCR reads with MiXCR, one row per CDR3 protein. Here the sample spans about a million distinct CDR3 sequences, roughly 18% being singletons. Sequenced input: blood, either unsorted or a sorted T cell fraction (not recorded which). These receptors came from a human donor who was either an allogeneic HSCT recipient or a stem cell or donor lymphocyte infusion donor (not recorded which). It is not recorded whose cells these are; they may come from a transplant donor.

V is TRBV12-3 or TRBV12-4 and J is TRBJ1-6; 10 bases map to TRBD1. The CDR3 contains 15 residues. V gave up 1 base and J gave up 9 bases; unmatched junction bases: 3. CDR3 sequence: CASSLGRDRGSPLHF. DNA for the CDR3: TGTGCCAGCAGTTTAGGTCGGGACAGGGGTTCACCCCTCCACTTT.

In this sample, this clonotype turned up a few times. This rearrangement joins TRBV27 to TRBJ1-5; TRBD1 might be the D (5 bases). Germline CDR1 MNHEY, CDR2 SMNVEV (reference sequence). The V end was cut by 6 bases, the J end by 0 bases, with 12 bases between. There are 15 residues in the CDR3. The CDR3 DNA follows: TGTGCCAGCAGAGAGGGGATCTCTAGCAATCAGCCCCAGCATTTT. Translating it yields CASREGISSNQPQHF.

This chain connects TRBV12-5 to TRBJ2-5, with a possible D match to TRBD2 (6 bases). Germline CDR1 reads LGHNT; CDR2 reads FRNRAP. The CDR3 runs 16 residues. Trimming removed 1 base from V and 5 bases from J, with 17 bases in between. In DNA, the CDR3 is TGTGCTAGTGGTTTGGGCCAGCCGGGAGATGGGGAGACCCAGTACTTC. Its protein is CASGLGQPGDGETQYF.

This clonotype appeared a few times. The CDR3 sequence is CASSVVDSANEKLFF. In nucleotides, the CDR3 is TGTGCCAGCAGCGTAGTGGACTCAGCTAATGAAAAACTGTTTTTT. The V gene is TRBV9, the J gene TRBJ1-4; D uncertain. This CDR3 comprises 15 residues. Germline V lookup: CDR1 SGDLS, CDR2 YYNGEE. Trimming left V 0 bases short and J 3 bases short, with 9 bases between.

The chain couples TRBV11-3 to TRBJ2-5, with 7 bases lining up with TRBD1. The trim removed 7 bases at V and 3 bases at J, leaving 5 bases unmatched. The CDR3 consists of 13 residues. Germline V gene data show CDR1 as SGHNT and CDR2 as YENEEA. The CDR3 region is CASTRDSEETQYF. DNA for the CDR3: TGTGCCAGCACCAGGGACAGCGAAGAGACCCAGTACTTC.

This clonotype has at least ten counts. This chain joins TRBV9 and TRBJ1-2, with TRBD1 matching 10 bases. The J segment lost 4 bases and the V segment lost 0 bases, leaving 0 bases of the junction unmatched. The germline CDR1 and CDR2 sequences are SGDLS and YYNGEE. The CDR3 has 14 amino acids. Here the CDR3 reads CASSVGQGAYGYTF. The CDR3, as DNA: TGTGCCAGCAGCGTAGGACAGGGGGCCTATGGCTACACCTTC. The full variable domain, completed using reference TRBV9 and TRBJ1-2, is DSGVTQTPKHLITATGQRVTLRCSPRSGDLSVYWYQQSLDQGLQFLIQYYNGEERAKGNILERFSAQQFPDLHSELNLSSLELGDSALYFCASSVGQGAYGYTFGSGTRLTVV.

This clonotype was seen at least ten times. The chain uses TRBV29-1 and TRBJ1-1; D call uncertain. With 8 bases removed from V and 4 bases from J, the gap between germline ends came to 8 bases. Germline CDR1 SQVTM, CDR2 ANQGSEA. This CDR3 has 10 residues. The CDR3 coding sequence is TGCAGCTCCGGTGGCACTGAAGCTTTCTTT. Protein product: CSSGGTEAFF.

The chain links TRBV5-6 to TRBJ2-1; D is perhaps TRBD1 (6 bases). Trimming removed 0 bases from V and 7 bases from J, with 14 bases in between. Germline V gene lookup returns CDR1 SGHDT and CDR2 YYEEEE. The CDR3 runs to 15 residues. CDR3 in DNA: TGTGCCAGCAGCTTGGTTATTGGGGGCCGGAATGAGCAGTTCTTC. It is translated as CASSLVIGGRNEQFF. The full variable domain, completed using reference TRBV5-6 and TRBJ2-1, is DAGVTQSPTHLIKTRGQQVTLRCSPKSGHDTVSWYQQALGQGPQFIFQYYEEEERQRGNFPDRFSGHQFPNYSSELNVNALLLGDSALYLCASSLVIGGRNEQFFGPGTRLTVL.

The table lists this clonotype with many counts. The V and J genes are TRBV12-3 or TRBV12-4 and TRBJ2-5; 7 bases map to TRBD2. The CDR3 totals 15 residues. The J segment lost 3 bases and the V segment lost 6 bases, leaving 10 bases of the junction unmatched. CDR3 sequence: CASRKGLAEKETQYF. CDR3 coding DNA: TGTGCCAGCAGAAAGGGTCTAGCGGAAAAAGAGACCCAGTACTTC.

The genes are TRBV4-3 and TRBJ1-4; D is perhaps TRBD1 (6 bases). The CDR3 extends over 15 amino acids. The germline V gene encodes CDR1 LGHNA and CDR2 YSLEER. Trimming left V 0 bases short and J 10 bases short, with 15 bases between. The CDR3 bases are TGCGCCAGCAGCCAAGAAGGGGGGGACAAGGGAAAACTGTTTTTT. Its translation: CASSQEGGDKGKLFF.

This chain connects TRBV2 to TRBJ2-5; D may be TRBD1 or TRBD2 (5 bases each). Germline assignment: CDR1 SNHLY and CDR2 FYNNEI. The length of the CDR3 is 11 residues. Trimming removed 4 bases at V and 9 bases at J, with 9 bases between. CDR3 DNA: TGTGCCAGCAGTGGGGGACCCTCCCAGTACTTC. Amino acid sequence: CASSGGPSQYF.

In this sample, this clonotype turned up a few times. This chain connects TRBV12-3 or TRBV12-4 to TRBJ1-2; D might be TRBD1 (6 bases). CDR3 length: 15 residues. Trimming took 6 bases from V and 6 from J, leaving 20 bases between them. The CDR3 DNA reads as TGTGCCAGCAGAGCGGACAGAATTGATAATAATGGCTACACCTTC. Its protein is CASRADRIDNNGYTF.

This clonotype was observed a few times. The chain couples TRBV20-1 to TRBJ2-5; the match to TRBD2 covers 11 bases. The CDR3 runs to 14 residues. The germline gives CDR1 DFQATT, CDR2 SNEGSKA (reference sequence). Trimming removed 6 bases from V and 2 bases from J; junction bases left unmatched: 5. The CDR3 DNA follows: TGCAGTGCAACCGGGACTAGCGGTCAAGAGACCCAGTACTTC. Encoded protein: CSATGTSGQETQYF.

The rearrangement links TRBV15 to TRBJ2-5, with 11 bases that match TRBD1. The germline V gene encodes CDR1 LNHNV and CDR2 YYDKDF (reference sequence). The CDR3 spans 15 residues. J gave up 5 bases and V 0 bases, and 2 bases lay outside the gene matches. CDR3 residues: CATSRDRDRGETQYF. The CDR3 DNA reads as TGTGCCACCAGCAGAGATCGGGACAGGGGGGAGACCCAGTACTTC.